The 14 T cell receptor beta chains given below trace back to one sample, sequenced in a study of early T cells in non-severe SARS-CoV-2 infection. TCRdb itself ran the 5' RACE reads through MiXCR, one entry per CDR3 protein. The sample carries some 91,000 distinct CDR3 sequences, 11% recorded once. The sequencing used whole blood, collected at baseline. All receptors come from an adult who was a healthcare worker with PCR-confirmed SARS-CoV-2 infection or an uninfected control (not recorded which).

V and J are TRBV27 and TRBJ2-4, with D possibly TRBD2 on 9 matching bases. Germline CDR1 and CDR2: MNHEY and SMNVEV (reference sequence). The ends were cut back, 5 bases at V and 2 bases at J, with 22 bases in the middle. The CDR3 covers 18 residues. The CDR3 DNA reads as TGTGCCAGCAGTCCCCAGGGGGCCAGCGGGGGGACCAAAAACATTCAGTACTTC. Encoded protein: CASSPQGASGGTKNIQYF.

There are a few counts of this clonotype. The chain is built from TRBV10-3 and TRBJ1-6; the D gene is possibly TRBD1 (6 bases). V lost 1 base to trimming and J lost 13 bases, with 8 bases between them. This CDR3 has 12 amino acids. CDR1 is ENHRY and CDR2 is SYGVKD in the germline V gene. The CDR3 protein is CAISELQGPLHF. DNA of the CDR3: TGTGCCATCAGTGAGTTACAGGGTCCCCTCCACTTT.

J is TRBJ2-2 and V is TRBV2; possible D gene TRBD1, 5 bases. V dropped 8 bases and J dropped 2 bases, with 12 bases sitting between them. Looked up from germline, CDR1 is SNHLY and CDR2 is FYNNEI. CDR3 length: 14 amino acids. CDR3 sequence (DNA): TGTGCCAGCGGGGCAGCCGGAAACACCGGGGAGCTGTTTTTT. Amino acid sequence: CASGAAGNTGELFF. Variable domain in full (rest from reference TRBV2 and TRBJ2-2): EPEVTQTPSHQVTQMGQEVILRCVPISNHLYFYWYRQILGQKVEFLVSFYNNEISEKSEIFDDQFSVERPDGSNFTLKIRSTKLEDSAMYFCASGAAGNTGELFFGEGSRLTVL.

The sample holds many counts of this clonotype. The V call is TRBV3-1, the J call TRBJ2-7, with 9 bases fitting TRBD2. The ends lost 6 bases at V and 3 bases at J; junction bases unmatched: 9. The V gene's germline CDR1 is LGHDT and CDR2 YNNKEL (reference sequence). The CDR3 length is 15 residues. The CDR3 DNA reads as TGTGCCAGCAGGGACACCGGGACTAGCAACTACGAGCAGTACTTC. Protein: CASRDTGTSNYEQYF.

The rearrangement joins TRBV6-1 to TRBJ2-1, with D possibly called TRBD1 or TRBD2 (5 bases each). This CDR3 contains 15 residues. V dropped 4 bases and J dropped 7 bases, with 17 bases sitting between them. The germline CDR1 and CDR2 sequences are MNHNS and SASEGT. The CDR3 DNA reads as TGTGCCAGCAGTGTGATCTTAGTAGAGGGGAATGAGCAGTTCTTC. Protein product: CASSVILVEGNEQFF.

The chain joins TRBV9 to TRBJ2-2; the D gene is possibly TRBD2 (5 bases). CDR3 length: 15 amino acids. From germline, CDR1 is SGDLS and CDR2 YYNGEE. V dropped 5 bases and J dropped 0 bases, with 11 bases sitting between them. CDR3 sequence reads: CASSERTTNTGELFF. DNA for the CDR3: TGTGCCAGCAGTGAGCGGACCACGAACACCGGGGAGCTGTTTTTT.

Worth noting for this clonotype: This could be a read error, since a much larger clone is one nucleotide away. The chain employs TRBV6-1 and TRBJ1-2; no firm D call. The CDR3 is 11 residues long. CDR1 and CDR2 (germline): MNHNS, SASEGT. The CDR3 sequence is CASSAMDGNTF. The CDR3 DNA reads TGTGCCAGCAGTGCCATGGATGGCAACACCTTC.

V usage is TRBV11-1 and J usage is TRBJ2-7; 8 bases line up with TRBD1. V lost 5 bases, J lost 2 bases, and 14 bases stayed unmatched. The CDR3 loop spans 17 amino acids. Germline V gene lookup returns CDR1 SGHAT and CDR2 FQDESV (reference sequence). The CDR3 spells CASSSKQNRGTTYEQYF. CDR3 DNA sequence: TGTGCCAGCAGCAGCAAACAGAACAGGGGGACAACCTACGAGCAGTACTTC. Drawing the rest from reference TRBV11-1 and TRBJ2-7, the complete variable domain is EAEVAQSPRYKITEKSQAVAFWCDPISGHATLYWYRQILGQGPELLVQFQDESVVDDSQLPKDRFSAERLKGVDSTLKIQPAELGDSAMYLCASSSKQNRGTTYEQYFGPGTRLTVT.

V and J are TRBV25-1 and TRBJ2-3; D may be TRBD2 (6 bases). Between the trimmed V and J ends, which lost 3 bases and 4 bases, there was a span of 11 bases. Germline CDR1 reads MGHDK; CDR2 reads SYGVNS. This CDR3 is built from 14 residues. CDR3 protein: CASSETSGPDTQYF. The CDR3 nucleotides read TGTGCCAGCAGTGAGACTAGTGGCCCAGATACGCAGTATTTT.

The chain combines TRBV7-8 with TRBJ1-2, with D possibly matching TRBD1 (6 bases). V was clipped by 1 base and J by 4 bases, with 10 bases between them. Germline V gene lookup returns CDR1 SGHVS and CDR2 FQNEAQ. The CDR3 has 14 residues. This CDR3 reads CASSLDQGSYGYTF. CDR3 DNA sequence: TGTGCCAGCAGCTTAGATCAGGGGAGCTATGGCTACACCTTC.

CDR3 coding DNA: TGTGCCAGCAGCGTCCGACTCGATAATTCACCCCTCCACTTT. Its protein is CASSVRLDNSPLHF. The chain links TRBV3-1 to TRBJ1-6, with unresolved D. CDR3 size: 14 residues. V gave up 5 bases and J gave up 5 bases, with 10 bases separating them. Germline CDR1 LGHDT, CDR2 YNNKEL (reference sequence).

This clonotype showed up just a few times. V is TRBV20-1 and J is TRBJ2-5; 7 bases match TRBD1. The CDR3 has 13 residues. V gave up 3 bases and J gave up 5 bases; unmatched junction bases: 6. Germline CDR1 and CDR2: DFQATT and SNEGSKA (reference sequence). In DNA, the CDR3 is TGCAGTGCTAGGCTGACAGGGACGGAGACCCAGTACTTC. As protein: CSARLTGTETQYF.

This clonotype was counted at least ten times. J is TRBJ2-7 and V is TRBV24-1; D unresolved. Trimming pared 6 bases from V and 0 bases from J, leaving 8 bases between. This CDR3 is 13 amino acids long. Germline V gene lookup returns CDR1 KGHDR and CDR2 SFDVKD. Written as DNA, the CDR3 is TGTGCCACCAGTCCCGCCAGCTCCTACGAGCAGTACTTC. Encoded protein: CATSPASSYEQYF.

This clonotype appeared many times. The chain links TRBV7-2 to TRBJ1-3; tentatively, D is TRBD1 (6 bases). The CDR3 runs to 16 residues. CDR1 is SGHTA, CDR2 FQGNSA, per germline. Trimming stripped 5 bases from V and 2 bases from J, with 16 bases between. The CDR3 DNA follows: TGTGCCAGCAGCGTCCAGGCCCCAGGGGCTGGAAACACCATATATTTT. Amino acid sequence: CASSVQAPGAGNTIYF. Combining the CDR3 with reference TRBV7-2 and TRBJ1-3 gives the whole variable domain GAGVSQSPSNKVTEKGKDVELRCDPISGHTALYWYRQSLGQGLEFLIYFQGNSAPDKSGLPSDRFSAERTGGSVSTLTIQRTQQEDSAVYLCASSVQAPGAGNTIYFGEGSWLTVV.